This TCR beta chain was captured in a study of shared clonotypes between healthy human individuals. Sequencing was performed with immunoSEQ multiplex PCR; in TCRdb, only in-frame clones are kept and a portion is missing. The repertoire holds around 700,000 clones, about two thirds seen once, with about 1.8% in the top ten. Each sample came from a Caucasian adult donor living in Nashville, Tennessee. The split of CD4+ cells yielded CD45RA+ naive and CD45RA-negative memory subsets. Sequenced material: memory CD4+ T cells sorted from blood. The sample's subset: CD45RA-negative fraction. The receptor was derived from a woman under 40 in good health.

The CDR3, as DNA: TGTGCCTGGAGGAGGGACCGTCAGAAGACCCAGTACTTC. This translates into CAWRRDRQKTQYF. The gene calls are TRBV30 and TRBJ2-5, with D perhaps being TRBD1 or TRBD2 (5 bases each). The CDR3 runs 13 residues. The ends were cut back, 3 bases at V and 6 bases at J, with 14 bases in the middle. The germline gives CDR1 GTSNPN, CDR2 SVGIG (reference sequence). Together with reference TRBV30 and TRBJ2-5, the CDR3 gives the full variable domain: SQTIHQWPATLVQPVGSPLSLECTVEGTSNPNLYWYRQAAGRGLQLLFYSVGIGQISSEVPQNLSASRPQDRQFILSSKKLLLSDSGFYLCAWRRDRQKTQYFGPGTRLLVL.